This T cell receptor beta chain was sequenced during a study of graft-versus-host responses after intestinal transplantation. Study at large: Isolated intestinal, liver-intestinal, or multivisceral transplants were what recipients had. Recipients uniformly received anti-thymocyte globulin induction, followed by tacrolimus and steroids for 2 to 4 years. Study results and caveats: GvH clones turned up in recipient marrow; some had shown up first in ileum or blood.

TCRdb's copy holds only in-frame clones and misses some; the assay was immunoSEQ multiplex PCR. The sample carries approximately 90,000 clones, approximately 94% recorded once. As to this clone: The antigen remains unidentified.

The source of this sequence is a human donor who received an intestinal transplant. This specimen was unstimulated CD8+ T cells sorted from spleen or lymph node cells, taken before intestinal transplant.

The CDR3: CASSETQEGSNQPQHF. The CDR3 nucleotides read TGCGCCAGCAGCGAAACCCAGGAGGGTAGCAATCAGCCCCAGCATTTT. V gene TRBV10-1 combines with J gene TRBJ1-5; D not resolved. V lost 6 bases and J lost 0, with 15 bases in between. Germline V gene data show CDR1 as WNHNN and CDR2 as SYGVQD (reference sequence). The CDR3 is 16 amino acids.